The 26 T cell receptor beta chains listed next were all sequenced from one sample in a study of cytomegalovirus exposure and HLA in healthy donors. 13 Jbeta primers and 60 Vbeta primers were used for the PCR. Profiled with immunoSEQ multiplex PCR; TCRdb holds only in-frame clones, not every one. The sample contains 250,000 to 300,000 clones, around four fifths of which appear only once. Sequencing was done on a sample of PBMCs. All receptors come from a woman in her thirties or forties in good health and CMV-seropositive.

This clone was counted once. This chain connects TRBV4-3 to TRBJ1-1; 7 positions agree with TRBD1. This CDR3 has 15 residues. The junction had 13 bases not matched to a gene; V was cut back by 5 bases and J by 7 bases. Germline values: CDR1 LGHNA, CDR2 YSLEER. The CDR3 DNA reads TGCGCCAGCAGCGTAATCCCAGCAGGGGGAGGTGAAGCTTTCTTT. It yields the protein CASSVIPAGGGEAFF.

Only one count was recorded for this clone. The rearrangement uses TRBV29-1 and TRBJ2-3, with a weak D call TRBD1 (6 bases). Germline V lookup: CDR1 SQVTM, CDR2 ANQGSEA. This CDR3 is 14 amino acids long. The ends were cut back, 3 bases at V and 2 bases at J, with 12 bases in the middle. The CDR3 here is CSVDSAGATDTQYF. Here the CDR3 DNA reads TGCAGCGTTGATTCCGCAGGGGCCACAGATACGCAGTATTTT.

This clone was recorded only once. The chain is built from TRBV29-1 and TRBJ1-1; D not certain. Trimming removed 4 bases at V and 1 base at J, with 19 bases between. Germline V CDR1 and CDR2: SQVTM, ANQGSEA. The length of the CDR3 is 16 residues. DNA of the CDR3: TGCAGCGTTGGGCACGAGGGTGGACTGTCGAACACTGAAGCTTTCTTT. Its protein product is CSVGHEGGLSNTEAFF. Full variable domain (rest looked up from reference TRBV29-1 and TRBJ1-1): SAVISQKPSRDICQRGTSLTIQCQVDSQVTMMFWYRQQPGQSLTLIATANQGSEATYESGFVIDKFPISRPNLTFSTLTVSNMSPEDSSIYLCSVGHEGGLSNTEAFFGQGTRLTVV.

J is TRBJ1-6 and V is TRBV5-1; D perhaps matches TRBD1 (6 bases). The CDR3 length is 15 residues. Germline lookup yields CDR1 SGHRS and CDR2 YFSETQ. Trimming left V 0 bases short and J 7 bases short, with 11 bases between. The CDR3 loop reads CASSLDRVRNSPLHF. The CDR3 DNA reads TGCGCCAGCAGCTTGGACAGGGTGCGAAATTCACCCCTCCACTTT.

With respect to this clone: Its ends do not fully match the called genes, so a read error is possible. The V and J genes are TRBV30 and TRBJ2-4; D uncertain. The CDR3 spans 10 residues. Germline V lookup: CDR1 GTSNPN, CDR2 SVGIG (reference sequence). The DNA of the CDR3 is TGTGCCTGGGGCAAAAACAGTCAGTACTTC. This translates into CAWGKNSQYF. Supplemented by reference TRBV30 and TRBJ2-4, the full variable domain reads SQTIHQWPATLVQPVGSPLSLECTVEGTSNPNLYWYRQAAGRGLQLLFYSVGIGQISSEVPQNLSASRPQDRQFILSSKKLLLSDSGFYLCAWGKNSQYFGAGTRLSVL.

CDR3 sequence: CASSYLAGPYEQYF. Here the CDR3 DNA reads TGTGCCAGCAGTTACTTGGCAGGCCCCTACGAGCAGTACTTC. The V gene is TRBV6-6, the J gene TRBJ2-7; D unresolved. V shed 1 base and J shed 2 bases, with 9 bases lying between them. Germline V lookup: CDR1 MNHNY, CDR2 SVGAGI (reference sequence). This CDR3 region has 14 residues.

The sample holds one count of this clone. V and J are TRBV6-5 and TRBJ2-5; 11 positions match TRBD2. Germline CDR1 is MNHEY and CDR2 is SVGAGI. This CDR3 comprises 16 residues. Trimming at V came to 2 bases and at J to 3 bases, leaving 5 bases not matched to a gene. CDR3 in DNA: TGTGCCAGCAGTTACGATTGGGGACTAGCGGAAGAGACCCAGTACTTC. The encoded protein is CASSYDWGLAEETQYF.

This chain uses TRBV4-1 with TRBJ2-3; D perhaps matches TRBD2 (9 bases). V lost 3 bases to trimming and J lost 2 bases, with 18 bases between them. CDR1 and CDR2 (germline): MGHRA, YSYEKL. This CDR3 is built from 17 residues. As DNA, the CDR3 is TGCGCCAGCAGCCACGGACAGGGCGGGGGGGTCACAGATACGCAGTATTTT. Amino acids: CASSHGQGGGVTDTQYF.

The chain recombines TRBV7-3 with TRBJ2-5; possible D gene TRBD1, 5 bases. Germline V gene lookup returns CDR1 SGHTA and CDR2 FQGTGA. Trimming stripped 5 bases from V and 5 bases from J, with 18 bases between. The CDR3 totals 15 residues. CDR3 nucleotide sequence: TGTGCCAGCAGCGCAGGACACGGGTTTGGCGAGACCCAGTACTTC. This codes for CASSAGHGFGETQYF.

The rearrangement joins TRBV28 to TRBJ2-1, with 10 bases matching TRBD1. The CDR3 totals 17 residues. The germline V gene has CDR1 MDHEN and CDR2 SYDVKM. V shed 6 bases and J 6 bases; nucleotides not matched to a gene: 14. The CDR3 coding sequence is TGTGCCAGCAGCTTACCCTTCGGGACAGGGGCTTTCAATGAGCAGTTCTTC. It specifies CASSLPFGTGAFNEQFF.

CDR3 coding DNA: TGTGCCTGGAAAGGACAGGCGAACACTGAAGCTTTCTTT. Translating it yields CAWKGQANTEAFF. The chain carries TRBV30 and TRBJ1-1; 7 bases line up with TRBD1. The CDR3 extends over 13 amino acids. Trimming cost V 4 bases and J 1 base; bases outside gene matches: 3. The germline gives CDR1 GTSNPN, CDR2 SVGIG (reference sequence).

As DNA, the CDR3 is TGTGCCTGGAGAACATATGAATCACCCCTCCACTTT. Its translation is CAWRTYESPLHF. The rearrangement links TRBV30 to TRBJ1-6, with D hard to call. Trimming left V 3 bases short and J 10 bases short, with 10 bases between. This CDR3 comprises 12 residues. From germline, CDR1 is GTSNPN and CDR2 SVGIG (reference sequence). Combining the CDR3 with reference TRBV30 and TRBJ1-6 gives the whole variable domain SQTIHQWPATLVQPVGSPLSLECTVEGTSNPNLYWYRQAAGRGLQLLFYSVGIGQISSEVPQNLSASRPQDRQFILSSKKLLLSDSGFYLCAWRTYESPLHFGNGTRLTVT.

V and J are TRBV28 and TRBJ1-6, with TRBD1 matching 11 bases. Trimming took 4 bases from V and 0 from J; bases not matched to a gene: 2. This CDR3 contains 17 residues. Germline V gene lookup returns CDR1 MDHEN and CDR2 SYDVKM. CDR3: CASSSGQGASYNSPLHF. The CDR3, as DNA: TGTGCCAGCAGTTCCGGACAGGGGGCCTCCTATAATTCACCCCTCCACTTT.

The chain uses TRBV5-1 and TRBJ1-1; 7 nucleotides line up with TRBD1. The CDR3 sequence is 13 residues long. Germline assignment: CDR1 SGHRS and CDR2 YFSETQ. Trimming took 4 bases from V and 3 from J; bases not matched to a gene: 3. The CDR3 reads CASSPTGDTEAFF. In DNA form, the CDR3 reads TGCGCCAGCAGCCCAACAGGGGACACTGAAGCTTTCTTT.

The genes are TRBV2 and TRBJ1-1, with TRBD1 matching over 10 bases. Germline CDR1 SNHLY, CDR2 FYNNEI. The CDR3 is 15 amino acids. V was pared by 4 bases and J by 0 bases, with 2 bases of the junction left unmatched. The CDR3 spells CASSGDRGLNTEAFF. CDR3 coding DNA: TGTGCCAGCAGTGGGGACAGGGGTTTGAACACTGAAGCTTTCTTT.

The CDR3 sequence is CASTLDRGGYGYTF. As DNA, the CDR3 is TGTGCCAGTACCTTGGACAGGGGTGGCTATGGCTACACCTTC. The chain recombines TRBV19 with TRBJ1-2, with TRBD1 identical over 9 bases. After removal of 7 bases from V and 4 bases from J, the junction contained 7 bases not matched to a gene. Germline loops: CDR1 LNHDA, CDR2 SQIVND (reference sequence). The CDR3 consists of 14 residues.

This clone occurred once. This chain uses TRBV25-1 with TRBJ2-1; 7 bases fit TRBD2. The germline V gene has CDR1 MGHDK and CDR2 SYGVNS. The V gene end was trimmed by 1 base and the J gene end by 8 bases; junction bases not matched to a gene: 5. This CDR3 comprises 14 residues. CDR3 sequence reads: CASSEWAGVDEQFF. The CDR3 DNA sequence: TGTGCCAGCAGTGAATGGGCGGGAGTGGATGAGCAGTTCTTC.

The V and J genes are TRBV11-3 and TRBJ2-2; no definite D call. The CDR3 consists of 17 residues. Germline V gene sequence: CDR1 SGHNT, CDR2 YENEEA. V was pared by 0 bases and J by 3 bases, with 14 bases between. The CDR3 DNA is TGTGCCAGCAGCTTAGATTCTTCTAGTGAGGACACCGGGGAGCTGTTTTTT. Amino acid sequence: CASSLDSSSEDTGELFF.

This chain connects TRBV9 to TRBJ2-7, with D possibly TRBD2 on 5 matching bases. Germline CDR1 SGDLS, CDR2 YYNGEE. The ends were cut back, 5 bases at V and 3 bases at J, with 12 bases in the middle. CDR3 length equals 13 residues. CDR3 residues: CASSRIEGYEQYF. CDR3 coding DNA: TGTGCCAGCAGTAGAATTGAGGGCTACGAGCAGTACTTC.

The gene calls are TRBV7-9 and TRBJ2-1; 7 nucleotides match TRBD1. The ends lost 4 bases at V and 3 bases at J; junction bases unmatched: 6. The CDR3 loop spans 15 amino acids. In germline, CDR1 is SEHNR, CDR2 FQNEAQ (reference sequence). As DNA, the CDR3 is TGTGCCAGCAGCTCACCGGGACAGATCTACAATGAGCAGTTCTTC. Protein: CASSSPGQIYNEQFF.

The sample holds one count of this clone. The V call is TRBV7-9, the J call TRBJ2-7, with 10 bases matching TRBD1. The germline gives CDR1 SEHNR, CDR2 FQNEAQ (reference sequence). V lost 4 bases and J lost 2; bases outside the gene matches: 5. The CDR3 has 15 amino acids. The chain's CDR3 is CASSSAGTGAYEQYF. The CDR3 DNA is TGTGCCAGCAGCTCCGCCGGGACAGGGGCCTACGAGCAGTACTTC. Together with reference TRBV7-9 and TRBJ2-7, the CDR3 gives the full variable domain: DTGVSQNPRHKITKRGQNVTFRCDPISEHNRLYWYRQTLGQGPEFLTYFQNEAQLEKSRLLSDRFSAERPKGSFSTLEIQRTEQGDSAMYLCASSSAGTGAYEQYFGPGTRLTVT.

This CDR3 is CASSPWGGEQFF. DNA of the CDR3: TGTGCCAGCAGCCCCTGGGGGGGTGAGCAGTTCTTC. This chain connects TRBV27 to TRBJ2-1; 7 bases are shared with TRBD2. CDR1 is MNHEY and CDR2 is SMNVEV in the germline V gene (reference sequence). V was pared by 6 bases and J by 9 bases, with 5 bases of the junction left unmatched. This CDR3 region has 12 residues.

The V call is TRBV28, the J call TRBJ2-2; D uncertain. Germline V gene lookup returns CDR1 MDHEN and CDR2 SYDVKM. CDR3 length: 16 amino acids. Trimming pared 6 bases from V and 2 bases from J, leaving 16 bases between. The CDR3 DNA reads as TGTGCCAGCAGCCGTTTCTCCTCTATAAACACCGGGGAGCTGTTTTTT. Translated: CASSRFSSINTGELFF.

V usage is TRBV30 and J usage is TRBJ2-6, with a possible D match to TRBD1 (6 bases). Per the germline V gene, CDR1 is GTSNPN and CDR2 is SVGIG (reference sequence). This CDR3 comprises 14 residues. V was pared by 5 bases and J by 1 base, with 9 bases between. In DNA form, the CDR3 reads TGTGCCTGGGTCAGGGGATCTGGGGCCAACGTCCTGACTTTC. Translation gives CAWVRGSGANVLTF.

The V call is TRBV10-3, the J call TRBJ1-5; D gene unclear. The CDR3 has 15 residues. Germline assignment: CDR1 ENHRY and CDR2 SYGVKD. Trimming cost V 6 bases and J 0 bases, with 12 bases left between them. In DNA form, the CDR3 reads TGTGCCATCAGCGAGGAGAGGCATAGCAATCAGCCCCAGCATTTT. Its protein product is CAISEERHSNQPQHF.

V gene TRBV10-3 combines with J gene TRBJ2-5; 10 bases match TRBD2. The CDR3 loop spans 13 amino acids. Germline CDR1 ENHRY, CDR2 SYGVKD. Trimming cost V 8 bases and J 2 bases; bases outside gene matches: 2. The CDR3 sequence: CAIGLAVQETQYF. CDR3 sequence (DNA): TGTGCCATCGGACTAGCGGTACAAGAGACCCAGTACTTC.